This T cell receptor (beta chain) is drawn from a study of T cells in Graves' hyperthyroidism and ophthalmopathy. Study-wide findings and caveats: Most clonotypes expanded in the thyroid (above 0.001) were also present in blood. The model foresaw ophthalmopathy a median around seven months prior to onset.

Germline-derived CDR1 and CDR2 are MDHEN and SYDVKM. The V segment lost 2 bases and the J segment 3 bases; nucleotides outside the gene matches: 13. CDR3 length: 18 amino acids. It was RNA transcripts that yielded the amplified TCR beta CDR3 regions. An initial round of RT-PCR targeting the TCR CDR3 relied on the HTBI primer set. MiXCR was run by TCRdb on the multiplex PCR reads, yielding one entry per CDR3 protein. The table lists roughly 420,000 distinct CDR3 sequences, 12% to 15% of them singletons. This clonotype showed up just a few times. The antigen is not known. Patients counted as stable if ophthalmopathy did not develop within 18 months.

Input material: blood. The TCR comes from a woman between 18 and 29 years old with Graves' hyperthyroidism. The J gene is TRBJ2-3, the V gene TRBV28; TRBD2 matches 8 bases. CDR3 sequence: CASSLEPGSGSATDTQYF. The CDR3 DNA is TGTGCCAGCAGTTTAGAACCAGGGAGCGGGAGTGCGACAGATACGCAGTATTTT.